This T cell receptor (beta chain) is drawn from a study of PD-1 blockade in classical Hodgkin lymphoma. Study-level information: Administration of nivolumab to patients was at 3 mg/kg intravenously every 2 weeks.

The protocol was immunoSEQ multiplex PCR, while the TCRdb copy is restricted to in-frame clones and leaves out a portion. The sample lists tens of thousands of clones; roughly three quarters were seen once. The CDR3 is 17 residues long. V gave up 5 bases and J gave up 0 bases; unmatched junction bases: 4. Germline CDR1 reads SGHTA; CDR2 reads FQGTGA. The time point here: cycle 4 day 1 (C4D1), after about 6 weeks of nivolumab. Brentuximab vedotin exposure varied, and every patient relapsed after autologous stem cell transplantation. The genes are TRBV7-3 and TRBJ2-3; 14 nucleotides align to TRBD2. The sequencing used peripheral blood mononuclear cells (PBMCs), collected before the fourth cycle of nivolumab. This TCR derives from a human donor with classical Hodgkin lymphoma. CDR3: CASSLWTSGGSTDTQYF. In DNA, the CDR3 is TGTGCCAGCAGCCTCTGGACTAGCGGGGGGAGCACAGATACGCAGTATTTT.